The 23 T cell receptor beta chains below come from one sample, sequenced in a study of blood T cells in healthy people across ages. Sample-barcoded 5' priming and a J-beta primer mix drove a second PCR of roughly 6 to 12 cycles. Each CDR3 protein is one row after TCRdb ran MiXCR on the 5' RACE reads. The table records roughly 1,500,000 distinct CDR3 sequences, approximately 42% of them present only once. Sequencing was carried out using blood. All receptors derive from a woman aged 18-35 years in good health.

About this clonotype: The junction does not match germline at one end; this may be a read error. The chain links TRBV6-1 to TRBJ2-3; D uncertain. The CDR3 has 13 residues. In germline, CDR1 is MNHNS, CDR2 SASEGT. CDR3 sequence: CASCDGFSDTQYF. The CDR3 DNA follows: TGTGCCAGCTGTGACGGCTTTTCGGATACGCAGTATTTT.

The chain couples TRBV7-6 to TRBJ2-7; 10 nucleotides align to TRBD2. V lost 1 base to trimming and J lost 6 bases; unmatched junction nucleotides: 9. Germline loops: CDR1 SGHVS, CDR2 FNYEAQ. This CDR3 contains 16 residues. The CDR3 protein is CASSLESSGRWREQYF. CDR3 sequence (DNA): TGTGCCAGCAGCTTAGAGAGTAGCGGGAGGTGGCGCGAGCAGTACTTC.

The chain carries TRBV2 and TRBJ1-5; weak D call: TRBD1 (6 bases). Looked up from germline, CDR1 is SNHLY and CDR2 is FYNNEI. V was cut by 3 bases and J by 4 bases, with 10 bases left in between. The CDR3 covers 14 residues. In DNA form, the CDR3 reads TGTGCCAGCAGTGATAGGACAGCGAATCAGCCCCAGCATTTT. This sequence encodes CASSDRTANQPQHF.

This clonotype has more than one count but fewer than ten. The rearrangement joins TRBV20-1 to TRBJ1-1, with D perhaps matching TRBD1 (5 bases). Per germline, CDR1 DFQATT and CDR2 SNEGSKA (reference sequence). Trimming removed 6 bases at V and 1 base at J, with 15 bases between. This CDR3 has 14 amino acids. CDR3 sequence reads: CSAQWEGPNTEAFF. CDR3 DNA sequence: TGCAGTGCCCAGTGGGAGGGACCGAACACTGAAGCTTTCTTT.

V gene TRBV4-2 combines with J gene TRBJ2-3; 9 bases line up with TRBD2. The germline CDR1 and CDR2 sequences are LGHNA and YNFKEQ. The CDR3 has 17 residues. Germline trimming cut 0 bases from V and 7 bases from J; bases unmatched to any gene: 11. CDR3 coding DNA: TGTGCCAGCAGCCAAGACTCAAGCGGGGGGATTGTAAATACGCAGTATTTT. Amino acid sequence: CASSQDSSGGIVNTQYF.

This clonotype came up a few times. The rearrangement links TRBV29-1 to TRBJ1-2; 8 nucleotides line up with TRBD1. CDR1 is SQVTM and CDR2 is ANQGSEA in the germline V gene. The junction had 7 bases not matched to a gene; V was cut back by 3 bases and J by 4 bases. This CDR3 contains 14 residues. The CDR3 loop is CSVDFRGPTYGYTF. The DNA for the CDR3 is TGCAGCGTTGACTTCAGGGGGCCGACCTATGGCTACACCTTC.

The chain couples TRBV6-5 to TRBJ2-5; D is unclear. The CDR3 length is 14 residues. From germline, CDR1 is MNHEY and CDR2 SVGAGI. V was cut by 2 bases and J by 5 bases, with 12 bases left in between. The CDR3 here is CASSYAPQGETQYF. Written as DNA, the CDR3 is TGTGCCAGCAGTTACGCTCCCCAAGGGGAGACCCAGTACTTC.

The V call is TRBV20-1, the J call TRBJ2-7; tentative D call: TRBD2 (5 bases). There are 15 residues in the CDR3. Germline V gives CDR1 DFQATT, CDR2 SNEGSKA (reference sequence). With 0 bases removed from V and 0 bases from J, the gap between germline ends came to 12 bases. The CDR3, as DNA: TGCAGTGCTAGAGATCCGGGGTCTAGCTCCTACGAGCAGTACTTC. Protein sequence: CSARDPGSSSYEQYF.

This clonotype was recorded a few times. This rearrangement joins TRBV6-2 or TRBV6-3 to TRBJ1-2; D remains unclear. Trimming shortened V by 11 bases and J by 4 bases, and 14 bases separated the two germline ends. The CDR3 sequence is 12 residues long. From germline, CDR1 is MNHEY and CDR2 SVGEGT. Here the CDR3 DNA reads TGTGCCGCGGTAAGCAGCTCCTATGGCTACACCTTC. Translated: CAAVSSSYGYTF.

The V call is TRBV3-1, the J call TRBJ2-7, with D possibly being TRBD1 (5 bases). The germline V gene encodes CDR1 LGHDT and CDR2 YNNKEL (reference sequence). V lost 0 bases to trimming and J lost 7 bases, with 22 bases between them. The CDR3 runs 17 residues. CDR3 sequence: CASSQDRLISDRSEQYF. The CDR3 DNA follows: TGTGCCAGCAGCCAAGATCGATTGATTTCAGACAGAAGTGAGCAGTACTTC.

This clonotype was counted between two and nine times. The chain combines TRBV6-1 with TRBJ1-1, with D perhaps matching TRBD1 (5 bases). CDR3 length equals 13 residues. Germline assignment: CDR1 MNHNS and CDR2 SASEGT. Deletions cut 7 bases from V and 7 bases from J, with 16 bases between. CDR3 sequence: CASTSGGSYEAFF. CDR3 DNA: TGTGCCAGCACCTCCGGGGGGAGTTATGAAGCTTTCTTT.

The V and J genes are TRBV19 and TRBJ2-1; TRBD2 agrees at 9 bases. Trimming removed 4 bases from V and 7 bases from J; junction bases left unmatched: 8. CDR3 length equals 15 residues. Germline V CDR1 and CDR2: LNHDA, SQIVND (reference sequence). The CDR3 region has the DNA TGTGCCAGTAGTAGCGGGAGGGTGATTATGAATGAGCAGTTCTTC. Translation gives CASSSGRVIMNEQFF.

The sample holds a few counts of this clonotype. This chain's CDR3 is CASSYRRTSERTQYF. CDR3 in DNA: TGTGCCAGCAGTTACCGCCGGACTAGCGAACGTACGCAGTATTTT. V is TRBV6-2 or TRBV6-3 and J is TRBJ2-3, with 9 bases that match TRBD2. With 2 bases clipped from V and 8 bases from J, the junction kept 8 bases outside the gene matches. The CDR3 runs 15 residues. The germline V gene encodes CDR1 MNHEY and CDR2 SVGEGT.

The chain is built from TRBV29-1 and TRBJ1-1, with TRBD1 as a possible D gene (5 bases). This CDR3 is 12 amino acids long. Looked up from germline, CDR1 is SQVTM and CDR2 is ANQGSEA. V was pared by 2 bases and J by 5 bases, with 9 bases between. The CDR3 nucleotides read TGCAGCGTTGAACCGGGGGGAACTGAAGCTTTCTTT. Translation: CSVEPGGTEAFF.

V is TRBV6-1 and J is TRBJ1-2; 9 bases align to TRBD1. The V gene's germline CDR1 is MNHNS and CDR2 SASEGT. After removal of 5 bases from V and 7 bases from J, the junction contained 8 bases not matched to a gene. CDR3 length: 14 amino acids. CDR3: CASSTGTGISGYTF. Here the CDR3 DNA reads TGTGCCAGCAGTACCGGGACAGGGATAAGTGGCTACACCTTC.

CDR3 in DNA: TGTGCTACCCCCCGGGGGGTCCGACAAGAGACCCAGTACTTC. This translates into CATPRGVRQETQYF. The rearrangement joins TRBV7-7 to TRBJ2-5, with 7 bases fitting TRBD2. Per the germline V gene, CDR1 is SSHAT and CDR2 is FNYEAQ (reference sequence). This CDR3 is 14 amino acids long.

This clonotype came up a few times. The CDR3 sequence: CASSLGVIAGYTF. CDR3 DNA sequence: TGTGCCAGCAGTCTAGGGGTAATCGCTGGCTACACCTTC. This chain joins TRBV11-2 and TRBJ1-2; D may be TRBD1 (5 bases). Between the trimmed V and J ends, which lost 6 bases and 7 bases, there was a span of 15 bases. Germline V gene data show CDR1 as SGHAT and CDR2 as FQNNGV. The CDR3 covers 13 residues.

The rearrangement links TRBV7-2 to TRBJ1-2, with 10 bases that match TRBD1. V trimming: 4 bases; J trimming: 5 bases; junction bases outside the gene matches: 7. From germline, CDR1 is SGHTA and CDR2 FQGNSA. This CDR3 contains 15 residues. The CDR3 loop is CASSSRDRGGYGYTF. In nucleotides, the CDR3 is TGTGCCAGCAGCTCCCGGGACAGGGGAGGGTATGGCTACACCTTC.

CDR3 amino acids: CSAAPTGPEQYF. In DNA, the CDR3 is TGCAGTGCCGCTCCTACAGGCCCTGAGCAGTACTTC. The chain joins TRBV20-1 to TRBJ2-7; possible D gene TRBD1, 5 bases. V was clipped by 6 bases and J by 7 bases, with 16 bases between them. The length of the CDR3 is 12 residues. Germline CDR1 and CDR2: DFQATT and SNEGSKA (reference sequence).

This clonotype turned up a few times. The chain carries TRBV11-2 and TRBJ2-1, with D hard to call. V was trimmed by 6 bases and J by 4 bases, leaving 13 bases between them. This CDR3 has 14 amino acids. The germline gives CDR1 SGHAT, CDR2 FQNNGV. The CDR3 loop is CASSFDDGYNEQFF. In DNA form, the CDR3 reads TGTGCCAGCAGTTTCGACGACGGATACAATGAGCAGTTCTTC. The variable domain in full, completed from reference TRBV11-2 and TRBJ2-1, reads EAGVAQSPRYKIIEKRQSVAFWCNPISGHATLYWYQQILGQGPKLLIQFQNNGVVDDSQLPKDRFSAERLKGVDSTLKIQPAKLEDSAVYLCASSFDDGYNEQFFGPGTRLTVL.

The table lists this clonotype with a few counts. This chain joins TRBV6-6 and TRBJ2-7; 14 nucleotides align to TRBD2. The V gene's germline CDR1 is MNHNY and CDR2 SVGAGI (reference sequence). The CDR3 is made up of 14 amino acids. V was pared by 6 bases and J by 6 bases, with 4 bases of the junction left unmatched. The CDR3 spells CASRGLAGAREQYF. The DNA for the CDR3 is TGTGCCAGCAGGGGACTAGCGGGAGCTCGCGAGCAGTACTTC.

This rearrangement joins TRBV7-9 to TRBJ2-5, with D hard to call. The CDR3 totals 15 residues. The germline V gene has CDR1 SEHNR and CDR2 FQNEAQ (reference sequence). Trimming cost V 2 bases and J 5 bases, with 15 bases left between them. CDR3 region: CASSLQLAQEETQYF. In DNA form, the CDR3 reads TGTGCCAGCAGCTTACAATTGGCGCAGGAGGAGACCCAGTACTTC.

This clonotype was seen a few times. The chain combines TRBV2 with TRBJ1-2; TRBD1 matches at 10 bases. With 5 bases clipped from V and 4 bases from J, the junction kept 7 bases outside the gene matches. The germline gives CDR1 SNHLY, CDR2 FYNNEI. The CDR3 length is 15 residues. The CDR3 here is CASSLGQGGIYGYTF. DNA for the CDR3: TGTGCCAGCAGTCTCGGACAGGGGGGAATCTATGGCTACACCTTC.